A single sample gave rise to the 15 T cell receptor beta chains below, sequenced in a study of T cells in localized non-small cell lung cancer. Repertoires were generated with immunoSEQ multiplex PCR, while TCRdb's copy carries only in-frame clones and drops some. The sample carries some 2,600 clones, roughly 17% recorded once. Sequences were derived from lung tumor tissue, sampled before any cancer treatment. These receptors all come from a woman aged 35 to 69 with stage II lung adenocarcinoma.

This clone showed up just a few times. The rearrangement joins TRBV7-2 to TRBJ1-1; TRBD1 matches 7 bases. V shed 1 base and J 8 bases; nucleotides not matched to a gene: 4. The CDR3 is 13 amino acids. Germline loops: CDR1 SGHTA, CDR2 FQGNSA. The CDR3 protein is CASSLGDSSEAFF. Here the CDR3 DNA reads TGTGCCAGCAGCTTAGGGGACAGTTCAGAAGCTTTCTTT. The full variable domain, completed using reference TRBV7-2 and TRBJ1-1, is GAGVSQSPSNKVTEKGKDVELRCDPISGHTALYWYRQSLGQGLEFLIYFQGNSAPDKSGLPSDRFSAERTGGSVSTLTIQRTQQEDSAVYLCASSLGDSSEAFFGQGTRLTVV.

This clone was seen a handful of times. CDR3 nucleotides: TGTGCCAGCAGTAGCCCCGGGACAGTCCGCTACGAGCAGTACTTC. Amino acid sequence: CASSSPGTVRYEQYF. The chain uses TRBV28 and TRBJ2-7, with 7 positions matching TRBD1. V was pared by 5 bases and J by 3 bases, with 10 bases of the junction left unmatched. From germline, CDR1 is MDHEN and CDR2 SYDVKM. This CDR3 contains 15 residues.

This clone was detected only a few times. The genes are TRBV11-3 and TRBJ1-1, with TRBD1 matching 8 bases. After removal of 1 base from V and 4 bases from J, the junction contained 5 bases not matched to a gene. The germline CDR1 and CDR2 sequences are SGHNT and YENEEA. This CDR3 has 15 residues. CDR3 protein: CASSLVTGGITEAFF. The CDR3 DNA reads TGTGCCAGCAGCTTAGTAACAGGGGGAATCACTGAAGCTTTCTTT.

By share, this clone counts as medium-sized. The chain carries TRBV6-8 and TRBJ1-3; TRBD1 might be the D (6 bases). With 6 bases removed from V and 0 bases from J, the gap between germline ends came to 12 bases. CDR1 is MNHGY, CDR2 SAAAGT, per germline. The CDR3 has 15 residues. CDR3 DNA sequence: TGTGCCAGCAGCCTTAACAGGGACTCTGGAAACACCATATATTTT. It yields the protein CASSLNRDSGNTIYF.

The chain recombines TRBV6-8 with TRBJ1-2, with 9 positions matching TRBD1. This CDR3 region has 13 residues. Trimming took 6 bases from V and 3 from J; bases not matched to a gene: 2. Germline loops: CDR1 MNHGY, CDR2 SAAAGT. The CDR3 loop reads CASSRDRDYGYTF. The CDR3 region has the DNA TGTGCCAGCAGCCGGGACAGGGACTATGGCTACACCTTC.

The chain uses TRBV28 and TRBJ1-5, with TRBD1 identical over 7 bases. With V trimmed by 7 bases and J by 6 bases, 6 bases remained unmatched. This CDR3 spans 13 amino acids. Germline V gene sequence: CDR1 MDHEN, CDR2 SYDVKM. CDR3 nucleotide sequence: TGTGCCAGCAATAATGACAGGGCTCAGCCCCAGCATTTT. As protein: CASNNDRAQPQHF. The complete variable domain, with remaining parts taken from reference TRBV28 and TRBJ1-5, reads DVKVTQSSRYLVKRTGEKVFLECVQDMDHENMFWYRQDPGLGLRLIYFSYDVKMKEKGDIPEGYSVSREKKERFSLILESASTNQTSMYLCASNNDRAQPQHFGDGTRLSIL.

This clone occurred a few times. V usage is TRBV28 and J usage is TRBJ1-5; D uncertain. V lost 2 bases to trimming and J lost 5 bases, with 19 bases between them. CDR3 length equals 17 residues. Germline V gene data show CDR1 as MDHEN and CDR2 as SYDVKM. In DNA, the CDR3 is TGTGCCAGCAGTTTAGTCGGTGGGAGGGTTATCGATCAGCCCCAGCATTTT. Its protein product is CASSLVGGRVIDQPQHF.

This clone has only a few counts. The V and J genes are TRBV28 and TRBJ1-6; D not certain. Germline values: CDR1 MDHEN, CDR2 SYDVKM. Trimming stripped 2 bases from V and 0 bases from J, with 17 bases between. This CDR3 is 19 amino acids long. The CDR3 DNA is TGTGCCAGCAGTTTAGGGTGGTCGGCGGCAAGCTCCTATAATTCACCCCTCCACTTT. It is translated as CASSLGWSAASSYNSPLHF.

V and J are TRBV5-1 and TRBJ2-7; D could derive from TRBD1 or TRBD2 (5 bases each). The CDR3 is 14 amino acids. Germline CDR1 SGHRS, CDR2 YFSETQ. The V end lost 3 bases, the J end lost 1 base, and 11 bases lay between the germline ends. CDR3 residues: CASSSEGFSYEQYF. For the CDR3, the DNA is TGCGCCAGCAGCTCCGAGGGGTTTTCCTACGAGCAGTACTTC.

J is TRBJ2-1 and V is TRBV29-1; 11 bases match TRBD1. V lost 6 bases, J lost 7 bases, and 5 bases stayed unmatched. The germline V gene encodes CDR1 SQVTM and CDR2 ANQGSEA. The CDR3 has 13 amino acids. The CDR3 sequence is CSVDRGLSNEQFF. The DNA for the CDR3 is TGCAGCGTGGACAGGGGGCTATCGAATGAGCAGTTCTTC.

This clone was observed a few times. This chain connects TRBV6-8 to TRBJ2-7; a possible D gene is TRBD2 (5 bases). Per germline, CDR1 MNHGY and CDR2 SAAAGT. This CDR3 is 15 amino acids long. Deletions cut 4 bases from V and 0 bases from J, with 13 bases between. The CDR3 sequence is CASSLALVGSYEQYF. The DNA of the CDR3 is TGTGCCAGCAGTTTAGCACTAGTCGGCTCCTACGAGCAGTACTTC.

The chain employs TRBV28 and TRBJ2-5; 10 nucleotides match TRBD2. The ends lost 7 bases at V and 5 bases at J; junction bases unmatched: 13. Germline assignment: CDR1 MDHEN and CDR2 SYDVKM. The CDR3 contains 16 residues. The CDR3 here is CASTPGGAGGQETQYF. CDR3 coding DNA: TGTGCCAGCACCCCCGGAGGAGCGGGGGGGCAGGAGACCCAGTACTTC.

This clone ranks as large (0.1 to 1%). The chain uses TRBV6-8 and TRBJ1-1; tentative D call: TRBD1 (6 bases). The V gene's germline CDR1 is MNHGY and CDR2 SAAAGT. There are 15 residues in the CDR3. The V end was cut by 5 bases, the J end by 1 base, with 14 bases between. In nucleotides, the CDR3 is TGTGCCAGCAGTGGCACAGGGACCGCGAACACTGAAGCTTTCTTT. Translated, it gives CASSGTGTANTEAFF.

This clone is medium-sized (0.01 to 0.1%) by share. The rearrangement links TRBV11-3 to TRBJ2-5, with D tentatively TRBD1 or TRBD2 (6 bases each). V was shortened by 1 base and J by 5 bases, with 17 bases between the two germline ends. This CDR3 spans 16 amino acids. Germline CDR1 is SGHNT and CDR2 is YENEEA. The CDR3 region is CASSLGVIGGRETQYF. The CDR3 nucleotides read TGTGCCAGCAGCTTAGGAGTGATAGGGGGGCGGGAGACCCAGTACTTC. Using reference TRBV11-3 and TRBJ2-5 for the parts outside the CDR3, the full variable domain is EAGVVQSPRYKIIEKKQPVAFWCNPISGHNTLYWYLQNLGQGPELLIRYENEEAVDDSQLPKDRFSAERLKGVDSTLKIQPAELGDSAVYLCASSLGVIGGRETQYFGPGTRLLVL.

The chain's CDR3 is CASSDRTHGELFF. CDR3 sequence (DNA): TGTGCCAGCAGTGACAGGACTCACGGGGAGCTGTTTTTT. The V gene is TRBV7-1, the J gene TRBJ2-2; tentative D call: TRBD1 (6 bases). TRBV7-1 qualifies as an ORF whose function is uncertain. The CDR3 has 13 amino acids. V shed 6 bases and J shed 7 bases, with 12 bases lying between them.